These T cell receptor beta chains were read from a single sample in a study of monozygotic twins with inflammatory bowel disease. TCRdb re-called the 5' RACE reads and catalogs CDR3 proteins one per entry, DNA excluded. This sample's clone table lists 350,000 to 400,000 distinct CDR3 sequences. Sequenced input: blood. The receptors here all came from a human donor with ulcerative colitis or Crohn's disease, or a healthy co-twin of an affected twin (not recorded which). CDR3s include the opening cysteine and the closing phenylalanine or tryptophan.

TRBJ2-1,16,TRBV11-2,CASSLLLAGAYSEQFF
TRBJ2-1,15,TRBV12-5,CASGFGTVSYNEQFF
TRBJ2-5,16,TRBV3-1,CASSSLRGGVLETQYF
TRBJ2-3,20,TRBV6-4,CASSARLAGGLTKGTDTQYF
TRBJ1-1,14,TRBV7-9,CASTTRQTNTEAFF
TRBJ2-7,15,TRBV18,CASSPPRMVPYEQYF
TRBJ2-7,15,TRBV6-1,CASSEAGTVSYEQYF
TRBJ2-7,18,TRBV4-1,CASSQVIAGDILGYEQYF
TRBJ1-1,15,TRBV5-6,CASSSLPDGNTEAFF
TRBJ2-1,15,TRBV6-5,CASSLEVSSYNEQFF
TRBJ2-2,15,TRBV13,CASSLGPVGTGELFF
TRBJ2-3,15,TRBV10-3,CAISEYLASTDTQYF
TRBJ2-1,15,TRBV5-1,CASNRPGLPEAEQFF
TRBJ1-6,12,TRBV7-2,CASSLYGSPLHF
TRBJ2-1,13,TRBV29-1,CSVSTSGGGWRFF
TRBJ2-1,14,TRBV7-9,CAIPGASRDGEQFF
TRBJ2-1,15,TRBV3-1,CASSQGLILGNEQFF
TRBJ1-2,15,TRBV5-1,CASSLESRPNYGYTF
TRBJ1-5,13,TRBV11-2,CASSLEFSQPQHF
TRBJ2-5,15,TRBV2,CASSPRRAGQETQYF
TRBJ2-4,15,TRBV5-4,CASSLALGVKNIQYF
TRBJ1-2,15,TRBV20-1,CSARARDSTNYGYTF
TRBJ1-2,18,TRBV11-1,CASSNSGTGGARGLGYTF
TRBJ2-7,16,TRBV6-1,CASNPDGTGYIHEQYF
TRBJ1-6,14,TRBV9,CASSSQGAGSPLHF
TRBJ2-7,16,TRBV5-1,CASSLAMSPSSYEQYF
TRBJ2-7,17,TRBV4-3,CASSQDQAGGSSYEQYF